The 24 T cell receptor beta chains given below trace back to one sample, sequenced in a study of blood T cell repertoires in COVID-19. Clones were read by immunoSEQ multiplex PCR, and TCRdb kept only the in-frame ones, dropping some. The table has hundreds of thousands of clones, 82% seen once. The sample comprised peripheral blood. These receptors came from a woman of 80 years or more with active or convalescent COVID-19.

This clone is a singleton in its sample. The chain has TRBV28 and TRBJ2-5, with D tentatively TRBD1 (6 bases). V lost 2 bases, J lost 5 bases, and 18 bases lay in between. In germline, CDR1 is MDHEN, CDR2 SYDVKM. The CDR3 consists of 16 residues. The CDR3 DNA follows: TGTGCCAGCAGTTTAGGATTAAGGGGGTTAGGGGAGACCCAGTACTTC. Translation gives CASSLGLRGLGETQYF.

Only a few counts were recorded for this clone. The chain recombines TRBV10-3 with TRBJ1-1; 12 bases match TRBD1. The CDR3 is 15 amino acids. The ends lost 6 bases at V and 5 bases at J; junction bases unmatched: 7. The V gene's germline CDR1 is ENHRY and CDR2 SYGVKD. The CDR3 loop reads CAISGGQGARTEAFF. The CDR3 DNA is TGTGCCATCAGCGGGGGACAGGGGGCGCGAACTGAAGCTTTCTTT.

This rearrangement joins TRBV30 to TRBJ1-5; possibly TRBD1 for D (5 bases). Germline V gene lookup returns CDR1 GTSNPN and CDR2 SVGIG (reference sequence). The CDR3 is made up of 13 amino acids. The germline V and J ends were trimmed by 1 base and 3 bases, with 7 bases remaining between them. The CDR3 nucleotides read TGTGCCTGGAGTGCACAGGACAATCAGCCCCAGCATTTT. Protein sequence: CAWSAQDNQPQHF. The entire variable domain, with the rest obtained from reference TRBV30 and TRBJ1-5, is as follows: SQTIHQWPATLVQPVGSPLSLECTVEGTSNPNLYWYRQAAGRGLQLLFYSVGIGQISSEVPQNLSASRPQDRQFILSSKKLLLSDSGFYLCAWSAQDNQPQHFGDGTRLSIL.

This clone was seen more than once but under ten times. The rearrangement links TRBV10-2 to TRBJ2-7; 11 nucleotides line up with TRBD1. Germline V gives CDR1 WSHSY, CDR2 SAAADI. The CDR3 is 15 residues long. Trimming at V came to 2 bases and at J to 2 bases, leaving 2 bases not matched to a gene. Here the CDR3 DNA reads TGCGCCAGCAGTGAGCCGGGACAGGGGGCCTACGAGCAGTACTTC. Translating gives CASSEPGQGAYEQYF.

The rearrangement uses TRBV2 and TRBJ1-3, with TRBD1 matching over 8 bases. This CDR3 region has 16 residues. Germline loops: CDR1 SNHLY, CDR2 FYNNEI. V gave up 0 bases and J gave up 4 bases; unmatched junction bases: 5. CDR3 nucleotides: TGTGCCAGCAGTGAAGCGCCAGGGGGCCGGGGAAACACCATATATTTT. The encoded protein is CASSEAPGGRGNTIYF.

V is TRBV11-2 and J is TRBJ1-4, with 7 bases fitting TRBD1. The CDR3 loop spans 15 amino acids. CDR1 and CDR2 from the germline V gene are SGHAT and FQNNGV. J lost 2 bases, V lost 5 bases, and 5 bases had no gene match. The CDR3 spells CASSPQQGTNEKLFF. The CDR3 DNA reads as TGTGCCAGCAGCCCCCAACAGGGGACTAATGAAAAACTGTTTTTT.

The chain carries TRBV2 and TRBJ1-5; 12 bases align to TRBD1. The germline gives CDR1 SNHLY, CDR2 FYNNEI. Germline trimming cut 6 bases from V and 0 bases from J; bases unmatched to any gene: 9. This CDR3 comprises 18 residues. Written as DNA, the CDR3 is TGTGCCAGCAGGTCCCGGGACAGGGGGCTGTATAGCAATCAGCCCCAGCATTTT. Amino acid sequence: CASRSRDRGLYSNQPQHF.

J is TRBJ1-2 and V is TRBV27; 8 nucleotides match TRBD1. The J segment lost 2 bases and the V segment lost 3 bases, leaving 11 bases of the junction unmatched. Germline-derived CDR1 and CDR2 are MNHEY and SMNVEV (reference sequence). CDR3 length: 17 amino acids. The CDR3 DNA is TGTGCCAGCAGTTTTAATTCCGGGACAGGAGTCAACTATGGCTACACCTTC. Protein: CASSFNSGTGVNYGYTF.

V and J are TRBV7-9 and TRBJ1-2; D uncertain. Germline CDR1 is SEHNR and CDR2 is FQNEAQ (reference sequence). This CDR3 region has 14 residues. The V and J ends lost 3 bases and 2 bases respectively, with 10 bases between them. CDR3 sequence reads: CASSFLQANYGYTF. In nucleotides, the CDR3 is TGTGCCAGCAGCTTTCTCCAGGCGAACTATGGCTACACCTTC.

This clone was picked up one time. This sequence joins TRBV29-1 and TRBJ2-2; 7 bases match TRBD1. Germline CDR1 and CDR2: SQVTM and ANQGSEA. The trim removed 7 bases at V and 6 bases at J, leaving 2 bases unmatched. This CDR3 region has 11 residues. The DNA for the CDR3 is TGCAGCGCACAGGGGCCCGGGGAGCTGTTTTTT. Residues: CSAQGPGELFF.

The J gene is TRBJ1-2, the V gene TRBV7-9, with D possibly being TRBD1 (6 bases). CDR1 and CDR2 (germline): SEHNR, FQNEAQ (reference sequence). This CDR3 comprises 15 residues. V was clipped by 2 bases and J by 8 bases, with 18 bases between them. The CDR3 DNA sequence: TGTGCCAGCAGCTTATTTGGGGAGGGGGTCGAGGGCTACACCTTC. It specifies CASSLFGEGVEGYTF.

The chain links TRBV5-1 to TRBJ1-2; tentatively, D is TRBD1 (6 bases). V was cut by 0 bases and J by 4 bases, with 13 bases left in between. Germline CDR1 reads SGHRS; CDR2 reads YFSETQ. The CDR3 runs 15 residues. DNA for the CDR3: TGCGCCAGCAGCTTGGAAGGACAGCGGATCTATGGCTACACCTTC. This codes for CASSLEGQRIYGYTF.

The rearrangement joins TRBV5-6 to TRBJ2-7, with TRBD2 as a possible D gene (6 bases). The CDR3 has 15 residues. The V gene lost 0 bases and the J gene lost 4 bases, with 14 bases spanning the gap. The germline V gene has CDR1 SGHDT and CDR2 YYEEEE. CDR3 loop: CASSLGGTDHYEQYF. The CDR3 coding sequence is TGTGCCAGCAGCTTGGGCGGGACGGACCATTACGAGCAGTACTTC. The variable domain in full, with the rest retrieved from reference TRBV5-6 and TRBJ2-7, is DAGVTQSPTHLIKTRGQQVTLRCSPKSGHDTVSWYQQALGQGPQFIFQYYEEEERQRGNFPDRFSGHQFPNYSSELNVNALLLGDSALYLCASSLGGTDHYEQYFGPGTRLTVT.

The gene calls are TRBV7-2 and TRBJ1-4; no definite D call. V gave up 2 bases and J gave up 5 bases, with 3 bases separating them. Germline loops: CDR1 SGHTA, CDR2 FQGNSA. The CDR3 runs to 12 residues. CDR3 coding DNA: TGTGCCAGCAGCTTATTAAATGAAAAACTGTTTTTT. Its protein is CASSLLNEKLFF.

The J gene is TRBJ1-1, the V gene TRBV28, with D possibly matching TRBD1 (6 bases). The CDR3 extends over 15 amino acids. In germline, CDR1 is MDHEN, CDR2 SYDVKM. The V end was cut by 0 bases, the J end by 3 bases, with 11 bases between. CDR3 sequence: CASSLWGARDTEAFF. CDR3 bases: TGTGCCAGCAGTTTATGGGGGGCGCGGGACACTGAAGCTTTCTTT.

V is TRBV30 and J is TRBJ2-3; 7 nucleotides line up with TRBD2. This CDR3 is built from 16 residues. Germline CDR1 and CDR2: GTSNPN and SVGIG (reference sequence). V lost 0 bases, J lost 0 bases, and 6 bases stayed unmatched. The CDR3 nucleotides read TGTGCCTGGAGTGTTCTAGCGGATGCTAGCACAGATACGCAGTATTTT. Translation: CAWSVLADASTDTQYF.

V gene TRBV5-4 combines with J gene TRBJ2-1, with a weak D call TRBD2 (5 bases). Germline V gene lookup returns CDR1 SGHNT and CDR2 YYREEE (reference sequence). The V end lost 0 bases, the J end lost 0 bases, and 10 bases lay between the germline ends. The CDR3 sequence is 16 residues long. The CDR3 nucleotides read TGTGCCAGCAGCTTGGGAGGAGGCACCTCCTACAATGAGCAGTTCTTC. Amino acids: CASSLGGGTSYNEQFF.

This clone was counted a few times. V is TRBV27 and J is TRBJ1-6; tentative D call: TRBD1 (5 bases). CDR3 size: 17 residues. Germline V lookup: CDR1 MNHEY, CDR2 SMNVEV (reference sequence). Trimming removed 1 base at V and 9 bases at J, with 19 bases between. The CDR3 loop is CASSLWGRSDLSSPLHF. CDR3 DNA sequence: TGTGCCAGCAGTTTATGGGGGAGGTCCGATTTATCTTCACCCCTCCACTTT.

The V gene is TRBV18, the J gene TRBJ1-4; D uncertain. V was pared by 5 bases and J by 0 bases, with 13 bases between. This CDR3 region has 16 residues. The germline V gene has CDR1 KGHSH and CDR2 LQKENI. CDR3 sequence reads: CASSSGLTATNEKLFF. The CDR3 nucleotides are TGTGCCAGCTCATCCGGACTTACTGCAACTAATGAAAAACTGTTTTTT.

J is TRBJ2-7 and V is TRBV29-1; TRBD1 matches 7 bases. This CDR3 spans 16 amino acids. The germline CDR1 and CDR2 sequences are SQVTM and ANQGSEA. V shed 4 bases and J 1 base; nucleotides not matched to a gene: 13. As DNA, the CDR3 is TGCAGCGTTGTGGGAGACCCACAGGGGAAATCCTACGAGCAGTACTTC. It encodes CSVVGDPQGKSYEQYF.

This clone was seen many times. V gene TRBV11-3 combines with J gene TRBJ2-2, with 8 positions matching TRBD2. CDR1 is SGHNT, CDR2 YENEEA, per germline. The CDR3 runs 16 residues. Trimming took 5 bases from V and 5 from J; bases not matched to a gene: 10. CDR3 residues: CASSPTGREGTGELFF. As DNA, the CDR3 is TGTGCCAGCAGCCCAACCGGGAGGGAGGGGACCGGGGAGCTGTTTTTT.

CDR3 region: CASSLGTTLSPQPQHF. Written as DNA, the CDR3 is TGTGCCAGCAGCTTGGGGACAACCCTAAGTCCTCAGCCCCAGCATTTT. The gene calls are TRBV5-8 and TRBJ1-5; tentative D call: TRBD1 (5 bases). With 0 bases removed from V and 6 bases from J, the gap between germline ends came to 16 bases. The CDR3 is 16 residues long. Germline values: CDR1 SGHTS, CDR2 YDEGEE.

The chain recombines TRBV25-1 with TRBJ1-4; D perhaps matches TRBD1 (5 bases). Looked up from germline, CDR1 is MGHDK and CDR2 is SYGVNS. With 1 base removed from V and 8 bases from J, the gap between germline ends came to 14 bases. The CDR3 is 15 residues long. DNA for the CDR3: TGTGCCAGCAGTGAATCGGCAGGACCAGGGGAAAAACTGTTTTTT. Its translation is CASSESAGPGEKLFF.

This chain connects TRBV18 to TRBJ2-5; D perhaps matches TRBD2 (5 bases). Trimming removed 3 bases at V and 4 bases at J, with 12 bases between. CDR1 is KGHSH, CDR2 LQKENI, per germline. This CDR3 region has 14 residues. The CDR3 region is CASSPRRERETQYF. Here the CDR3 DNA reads TGTGCCAGCTCACCTAGAAGGGAGAGAGAGACCCAGTACTTC. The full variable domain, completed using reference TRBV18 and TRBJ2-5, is NAGVMQNPRHLVRRRGQEARLRCSPMKGHSHVYWYRQLPEEGLKFMVYLQKENIIDESGMPKERFSAEFPKEGPSILRIQQVVRGDSAAYFCASSPRRERETQYFGPGTRLLVL.